Presented here are 20 T cell receptor beta chains from one specimen sequenced in a study of shared clonotypes between healthy human individuals. Profiled with immunoSEQ multiplex PCR; TCRdb holds only in-frame clones, not every one. The sample lists roughly 2.2 million clones; approximately 93% were seen once. The sample consisted of naive CD4+ T cells from PBMCs. Subset indicated: CD45RA+ positively selected. These receptor sequences come from a young man in good health. Some clones in this sample may be carry-over from other donors' samples.

This sequence joins TRBV27 and TRBJ1-5; weak D call: TRBD1 (6 bases). The CDR3 has 16 amino acids. Trimming pared 6 bases from V and 2 bases from J, leaving 17 bases between. Germline loops: CDR1 MNHEY, CDR2 SMNVEV (reference sequence). Here the CDR3 DNA reads TGTGCCAGCAGCCCGGGGGCCGGGGTTGGCAATCAGCCCCAGCATTTT. Translating it yields CASSPGAGVGNQPQHF.

Comments on this clone: This specimen includes other DNA sequences encoding the same CDR3. The chain recombines TRBV28 with TRBJ2-3, with unresolved D. V was pared by 8 bases and J by 2 bases, with 5 bases between. The CDR3 is 11 residues long. The germline gives CDR1 MDHEN, CDR2 SYDVKM. The CDR3 is CASSTTDTQYF. CDR3 DNA: TGTGCCAGCTCTACCACAGATACGCAGTATTTT.

A single count supports this clone. The sample holds other DNA sequences that translate to the same CDR3. J is TRBJ1-2 and V is TRBV7-8; tentatively, D is TRBD1 (5 bases). The CDR3 contains 14 residues. Between the trimmed V and J ends, which lost 1 base and 4 bases, there was a span of 10 bases. Germline CDR1 is SGHVS and CDR2 is FQNEAQ. In DNA form, the CDR3 reads TGTGCCAGCAGCTTAGGCCAGGGCCTCTATGGCTACACCTTC. It is translated as CASSLGQGLYGYTF.

CDR3 sequence reads: CASSAYPDTQYF. The CDR3 DNA sequence: TGTGCCAGCAGCGCTTACCCGGATACGCAGTATTTT. This rearrangement joins TRBV9 to TRBJ2-3; D is uncertain. The V gene lost 3 bases and the J gene lost 6 bases, with 8 bases spanning the gap. This CDR3 has 12 amino acids. Germline lookup yields CDR1 SGDLS and CDR2 YYNGEE.

The chain carries TRBV5-1 and TRBJ1-1; perhaps TRBD1 as D (6 bases). The germline V and J ends were trimmed by 2 bases and 0 bases, with 11 bases remaining between them. Germline V gene data show CDR1 as SGHRS and CDR2 as YFSETQ. CDR3 length: 15 residues. Here the CDR3 reads CASSFGRGLNTEAFF. Here the CDR3 DNA reads TGCGCCAGCAGCTTTGGCAGGGGTCTGAACACTGAAGCTTTCTTT.

The rearrangement uses TRBV7-6 and TRBJ2-3; the match to TRBD1 covers 8 bases. The CDR3 covers 17 residues. Germline values: CDR1 SGHVS, CDR2 FNYEAQ. V shed 2 bases, J shed 2 bases, and the junction held 9 bases outside the gene matches. CDR3 coding DNA: TGTGCCAGCAGCTTATCGCGTAGGACAGGGCTCACAGATACGCAGTATTTT. This encodes CASSLSRRTGLTDTQYF.

The chain uses TRBV5-1 and TRBJ1-2; the D is unclear. In germline, CDR1 is SGHRS, CDR2 YFSETQ. V was pared by 0 bases and J by 9 bases, with 6 bases between. The CDR3 extends over 11 amino acids. The CDR3 protein is CASSLEDSYTF. The CDR3 DNA follows: TGCGCCAGCAGCTTGGAGGATAGCTACACCTTC.

A word on this clone: In the same sample, other DNA sequences code for this CDR3. The rearrangement uses TRBV2 and TRBJ2-7, with a possible D match to TRBD1 (6 bases). CDR3 length: 13 amino acids. Trimming left V 5 bases short and J 1 base short, with 9 bases between. From germline, CDR1 is SNHLY and CDR2 FYNNEI. The CDR3 here is CASSRDISYEQYF. The CDR3 bases are TGTGCCAGCAGTAGGGACATTTCCTACGAGCAGTACTTC.

The chain is built from TRBV6-1 and TRBJ1-3; no clear D. CDR3 length: 14 amino acids. Germline loops: CDR1 MNHNS, CDR2 SASEGT. V gave up 3 bases and J gave up 4 bases, with 10 bases separating them. This chain's CDR3 is CASSEKAGGNTIYF. The CDR3 DNA is TGTGCCAGCAGTGAGAAGGCCGGAGGAAACACCATATATTTT.

The rearrangement uses TRBV6-4 and TRBJ2-4, with D perhaps TRBD1 (5 bases). Germline values: CDR1 MRHNA, CDR2 SNTAGT. The CDR3 is made up of 14 amino acids. V was trimmed by 0 bases and J by 8 bases, leaving 11 bases between them. The CDR3: CASSDSRVTDIQYF. CDR3 sequence (DNA): TGTGCCAGCAGTGACTCCAGGGTAACGGACATTCAGTACTTC.

This chain links TRBV5-7 with TRBJ1-2; no clear D gene. TRBV5-7 is labeled an ORF, and its function is uncertain. This CDR3 has 14 amino acids. Trimming removed 9 bases from V and 0 bases from J, with 15 bases in between. CDR3 in amino acids: CAKEEGLANYGYTF. DNA of the CDR3: TGTGCCAAGGAGGAGGGCCTAGCTAACTATGGCTACACCTTC.

V usage is TRBV10-3 and J usage is TRBJ2-7, with 13 bases fitting TRBD2. Trimming cost V 6 bases and J 1 base; bases outside gene matches: 6. Germline assignment: CDR1 ENHRY and CDR2 SYGVKD. The CDR3 contains 16 residues. The CDR3 DNA reads TGTGCCATCAGGGGGACTAGCGGGACGACTTCCTACGAGCAGTACTTC. This encodes CAIRGTSGTTSYEQYF.

The chain joins TRBV18 to TRBJ2-5; no definite D call. Per germline, CDR1 KGHSH and CDR2 LQKENI. There are 14 residues in the CDR3. The V end was cut by 1 base, the J end by 4 bases, with 10 bases between. The CDR3 protein is CASSPRNQIETQYF. The CDR3 coding sequence is TGTGCCAGCTCACCACGAAACCAAATAGAGACCCAGTACTTC.

The chain recombines TRBV14 with TRBJ1-4, with TRBD1 as a possible D gene (5 bases). CDR1 is SGHDN and CDR2 is FVKESK in the germline V gene. Trimming took 0 bases from V and 0 from J, leaving 11 bases between them. This CDR3 region has 17 residues. The CDR3 coding sequence is TGTGCCAGCAGCCAAGACGGGGGATTTGCAACTAATGAAAAACTGTTTTTT. It codes for CASSQDGGFATNEKLFF. Together with reference TRBV14 and TRBJ1-4, the CDR3 gives the full variable domain: EAGVTQFPSHSVIEKGQTVTLRCDPISGHDNLYWYRRVMGKEIKFLLHFVKESKQDESGMPNNRFLAERTGGTYSTLKVQPAELEDSGVYFCASSQDGGFATNEKLFFGSGTQLSVL.

The chain joins TRBV18 to TRBJ2-3, with 8 bases lining up with TRBD2. The J segment lost 2 bases and the V segment lost 5 bases, leaving 12 bases of the junction unmatched. Germline CDR1 KGHSH, CDR2 LQKENI. The CDR3 extends over 17 amino acids. The CDR3 DNA reads as TGTGCCAGCTCAATTTCCCTGGCGGGAGGACCCACAGATACGCAGTATTTT. It translates to CASSISLAGGPTDTQYF.

The chain has TRBV4-1 and TRBJ1-4; D unclear. The CDR3 spans 16 residues. Germline CDR1 MGHRA, CDR2 YSYEKL. Deletions cut 2 bases from V and 0 bases from J, with 10 bases between. The CDR3 DNA sequence: TGCGCCAGCAGCCAAACACCTACCGCAACTAATGAAAAACTGTTTTTT. Protein product: CASSQTPTATNEKLFF.

This clone has a single count. This CDR3 is CASSPSYIGGEKLFF. The CDR3 nucleotides read TGTGCCAGCAGCCCCTCCTACATTGGGGGTGAAAAACTGTTTTTT. The chain uses TRBV28 and TRBJ1-4; TRBD1 might be the D (5 bases). Trimming removed 6 bases from V and 7 bases from J, with 18 bases in between. The CDR3 runs to 15 residues. Germline CDR1 and CDR2: MDHEN and SYDVKM. Filled out from reference TRBV28 and TRBJ1-4, the complete variable domain reads DVKVTQSSRYLVKRTGEKVFLECVQDMDHENMFWYRQDPGLGLRLIYFSYDVKMKEKGDIPEGYSVSREKKERFSLILESASTNQTSMYLCASSPSYIGGEKLFFGSGTQLSVL.

This clone was observed a handful of times. V is TRBV30 and J is TRBJ2-7, with TRBD1 as a possible D gene (5 bases). The CDR3 sequence is 13 residues long. V lost 2 bases and J lost 3, with 11 bases in between. CDR1 is GTSNPN, CDR2 SVGIG, per germline (reference sequence). This CDR3 reads CAWSKDNNYEQYF. CDR3 bases: TGTGCCTGGAGTAAGGACAATAACTACGAGCAGTACTTC.

In its sample, this clone was seen once. The chain employs TRBV7-9 and TRBJ2-2; 7 nucleotides match TRBD2. J was trimmed by 6 bases and V by 2 bases; bases with no gene match: 6. CDR1 and CDR2 from the germline V gene are SEHNR and FQNEAQ (reference sequence). This CDR3 contains 15 residues. CDR3 sequence reads: CASSLWRGSPGELFF. The CDR3 DNA reads TGTGCCAGCAGCTTATGGCGGGGGTCTCCCGGGGAGCTGTTTTTT.

V and J are TRBV5-1 and TRBJ1-1, with D perhaps TRBD1 (6 bases). CDR1 and CDR2 (germline): SGHRS, YFSETQ. The V end was cut by 4 bases, the J end by 5 bases, with 18 bases between. CDR3 length equals 15 residues. CDR3 nucleotides: TGCGCCAGCAGCCCAATGACGGGGGGCGGGACTGAAGCTTTCTTT. This codes for CASSPMTGGGTEAFF. Full variable domain (outside the CDR3, taken from reference TRBV5-1 and TRBJ1-1): KAGVTQTPRYLIKTRGQQVTLSCSPISGHRSVSWYQQTPGQGLQFLFEYFSETQRNKGNFPGRFSGRQFSNSRSEMNVSTLELGDSALYLCASSPMTGGGTEAFFGQGTRLTVV.